The subject of this entry is one T cell receptor beta chain. In this sample, this clonotype turned up a few times. Its target antigen remains unknown. No quality values exist for individual bases; no much larger clone is one base distant. V and J are truncated by 2 bases and 0 bases respectively, leaving an intervening sequence of 11 bases. Taken from the germline V gene, the CDR1 and CDR2 loops are LGHNA and YSLEER. Including the terminal cysteine and phenylalanine, the CDR3 comprises 17 residues. Of all the DNA, just the CDR3 is kept, 51 bases in frame from base 1. The data were taken from a study of blood T cells in healthy people across ages (dated by TCRdb to about 2015). Regarding the research as a whole: In model experiments, template switching captured about one uniquely barcoded TCR beta cDNA molecule for every two T cells. Age-related changes in TCR beta repertoire diversity were measured in the study by deep sequencing normalized with unique cDNA molecular identifiers. Four age groups were formed from the donors: young (average 16 years), middle-aged (around 40), aged (approximately 60) and long-lived (around 82). Donors of different ages were randomly distributed across sequencing lanes to avoid experimental bias. Two additional independent replicas of 1 million unique cDNA reads from the same blood draw were analyzed for two donors (one aged 18 to 30 and one aged 80 or older).

Preparation of the library involved 5' RACE. The sequencer was an Illumina HiSeq 2500. A second PCR of roughly 7 to 11 cycles was performed with a sample-barcoded 5' primer and a J-beta primer mix. A template-switch 5' adaptor carrying 12 random nucleotides introduced a unique molecular identifier onto each TCR beta cDNA molecule. Each sample yielded at least 2.5 million CDR3-containing paired-end reads. All of the RNA was converted into first-strand cDNA using the Mint cDNA synthesis kit, with a TRBC-specific oligonucleotide serving as the primer. Following uracil-DNA glycosylase treatment, a first 18-cycle PCR with universal primers M1SS and BC2_uni_R was performed on all cDNA. Per the source publication's procedure: For normalization, 1 million high-quality reads were randomly selected from each sample, with every read carrying a distinct molecular identifier. Instead of being binned into consensus sequences, reads with shared molecular identifiers were discarded. CDR3 identification, clonotype clustering and error correction used MiTCR with a Q25 quality threshold and the strictest error-elimination algorithm. Lower-bound total TCR beta diversity was estimated with a nonparametric unseen species model using Euler transformation. In-frame beta chains were kept once TCRdb had trimmed the public reads at Q25 with fastp and called clones with MiXCR. Records with the same CDR3 protein are collapsed into one entry carrying the most frequent genes and DNA. The V and J calls here are based on TCRdb, not the publication. The sample profile shows 790,000 or so distinct CDR3 sequences; 35% to 50% of them were found once. The ten largest clones represent 15% to 20% of the sample.

Donors were 30 to 45 systemically healthy Caucasian individuals from Russia aged 6 to 90 years. Each donor gave about 10 milliliters of peripheral blood, drawn into EDTA-treated Vacutainer tubes. Ficoll-Paque density-gradient centrifugation was used to isolate PBMCs, with at least 7 million per sample. Trizol reagent was used to extract total RNA from PBMCs, with at least 6 micrograms per sample. The percentages of naive CD45RAhigh/CD27high T cells were determined by flow cytometry on a PBMC aliquot from every donor. Overall study results and their limits: There was a strong correlation between observed TCR beta diversity and the percentage of naive T cells measured by flow cytometry. As age increased, observed TCR beta diversity per million T cells dropped in a roughly linear way, and a significant reduction was already evident by age 40. Compared with the aged group, the long-lived group had more naive CD4+ T cells, fewer expanded clones and increased TCR diversity, suggesting age selection. Total diversity estimates from one million sequenced T cells were considered lower bounds and underestimates. Because profiling used bulk unsorted PBMCs, naive and antigen-experienced compartments could not be compared conclusively. The CMV infection status of donors was not known, potentially confounding age-related changes in expanded clonotypes.

Sequenced sample: blood. The origin of this receptor is an elderly man in good health. Here the chain combines TRBV4-3 and TRBJ2-6, with TRBD1 perhaps the D gene, on 6 matching bases. This receptor has the CDR3 CASSQKGRGSGANVLTF. The DNA is as follows: TGCGCCAGCAGCCAAAAGGGCAGGGGCTCTGGGGCCAACGTCCTGACTTTC.